This T cell receptor beta chain was sequenced during a study of beta chain features in type 1 diabetes. The overall study: All samples together contributed 100 million to 120 million sorted cells for examination.

In the case of this clone: Its matching antigen is unknown.

Of the isolated RNA, all was reverse transcribed, and so the sequenced material was expressed TCRB transcripts. TCRdb's table, derived via immunoSEQ multiplex PCR, lists solely in-frame clones and lacks some. Here the sample spans 240,000 or so clones, 25% to 35% being singletons. Study-wide results and limits: In patients and controls equally, PCR might favor templates that are shorter. A pattern of fewer insertions and more deletions at VDJ junctions was seen in type 1 diabetes patients.

The source is a man aged 25 to 45 in good health. Sequenced material: central memory CD4+ T cells from blood.

CDR3 amino acids: CASSPGTYQGETQYF. As DNA, the CDR3 is TGTGCCAGCAGCCCCGGGACATATCAGGGGGAGACCCAGTACTTC. The chain carries TRBV5-4 and TRBJ2-5; tentative D call: TRBD1 (6 bases). Trimming took 4 bases from V and 5 from J, leaving 18 bases between them. This CDR3 has 15 residues. Germline CDR1 reads SGHNT; CDR2 reads YYREEE (reference sequence). The variable domain in full, with the rest retrieved from reference TRBV5-4 and TRBJ2-5, is ETGVTQSPTHLIKTRGQQVTLRCSSQSGHNTVSWYQQALGQGPQFIFQYYREEENGRGNFPPRFSGLQFPNYSSELNVNALELDDSALYLCASSPGTYQGETQYFGPGTRLLVL.